This is a list of T cell receptor beta chains from one sample in a study of blood T cell repertoires in COVID-19. Here immunoSEQ multiplex PCR was the method, and the copy in TCRdb shows in-frame clones only, minus some. The table lists roughly 57,000 clones, 75% to 95% of them singletons. Sequencing was carried out using peripheral blood. The origin of the receptors is a man older than 75 with acute or convalescent COVID-19. Both conserved end residues are part of each CDR3. Fields, in order: J gene, clone size, V gene, CDR3 protein. Expanded clones are given a class, and other clones once, few, many or no size at all.

>TRBJ2-3|-|TRBV27
CASSSGQGGNPDTQYF
>TRBJ2-2|few|TRBV5-1
CASSMRGLAGGPGELFF
>TRBJ1-2|-|TRBV10-3
CAISGTGGLYGYTF
>TRBJ2-1|-|TRBV13
CASSLRGGLEQFF
>TRBJ2-4|-|TRBV14
CASSPILGQKNIQYF
>TRBJ1-3|-|TRBV6-5
CASSLGTGAGNTIYF
>TRBJ2-2|-|TRBV3-1/TRBV3-2
CASSQSGVGTGELFF
>TRBJ2-1|few|TRBV24-1
CATSGGVSYNEQFF
>TRBJ2-1|-|TRBV19
CASSIPRNEQFF
>TRBJ2-1|-|TRBV10-2
CASKEASGGYNEQFF
>TRBJ1-5|-|TRBV19
CATQGGGVDQPQHF
>TRBJ2-2|-|TRBV7-9
CASSGTSRTGELFF
>TRBJ1-5|once|TRBV7-8
CASSPSGGLNQPQHF
>TRBJ2-6|-|TRBV11-2
CASSLQGSSGANVLTF
>TRBJ2-5|-|TRBV2
CASSGLAGGQETQYF
>TRBJ2-3|-|TRBV6-5
CASSVGQGVFDTQYF
>TRBJ1-5|once|TRBV21-1
CASSGGQGEEGNQPQHF
>TRBJ2-5|-|TRBV3-1/TRBV3-2
CASSQDLAGVGETQYF
>TRBJ2-7|-|TRBV30
CAWMAGGRYEQYF
>TRBJ1-6|few|TRBV12-3/TRBV12-4
CASKRGGDSPLHF
>TRBJ1-1|-|TRBV5-1
CASSPDPARLNTEAFF
>TRBJ2-7|-|TRBV3-1/TRBV3-2
CASSLGGGSTEQYF
>TRBJ2-5|-|TRBV30
CAWSVQGVETQYF
>TRBJ2-7|once|TRBV5-1
CASSFGSGESVEQYF
>TRBJ1-5|-|TRBV28
CASNRGQNNQPQHF
>TRBJ2-7|-|TRBV11-2
CASSRTGTSYEQYF
>TRBJ1-3|few|TRBV6-2/TRBV6-3
CASSDGGGSGNTIYF
>TRBJ1-2|-|TRBV4-2
CASSQDADRNYGYTF
>TRBJ2-3|-|TRBV5-1
CASSMGTGGHRGTQYF
>TRBJ2-5|-|TRBV2
CASKLGTSGGVETQYF
>TRBJ1-1|-|TRBV7-2
CASSLGQVTQGTEAFF
>TRBJ2-2|-|TRBV6-6
CASSPPGSETGELFF